This record concerns one T cell receptor beta chain sequence. The data were obtained in a study of blood T cell repertoires in COVID-19. Background on the study: Acute and convalescent COVID-19 specimens originated in the United States, Italy and Spain. T cells, B-cell-depleted T cells, or PBMCs supplied cDNA or gDNA.

Under the authors' procedure: From reference gene primer amplification, estimates of nucleated cell counts were derived. The table came from immunoSEQ multiplex PCR; TCRdb's copy has only in-frame clones and leaves some out. V and J calls and clone size are as listed in that table; D and trimming were resolved from the DNA. The sample carries roughly 39,000 clones, 75% to 90% recorded once. The receptor comes from a man in his sixties with acute or convalescent COVID-19. The sequenced material came from peripheral blood.

The CDR3 region is CASSQGELAGGYEQYF. The CDR3 DNA follows: TGTGCCAGCAGCCAAGGCGAACTAGCGGGAGGCTACGAGCAGTACTTC. V gene TRBV4-2 combines with J gene TRBJ2-7; TRBD2 matches at 12 bases. From germline, CDR1 is LGHNA and CDR2 YNFKEQ. V was pared by 1 base and J by 3 bases, with 4 bases of the junction left unmatched. This CDR3 region has 16 residues.